This T cell receptor (beta chain) originates from a study of shared clonotypes between healthy human individuals. The CDR3 has 16 residues. V was cut by 11 bases and J by 5 bases, with 27 bases left in between. Germline loops: CDR1 ENHRY, CDR2 SYGVKD. The sample holds one count of this clone. Several immunoSEQ plates received, in even portions, the genomic DNA of each subset. Per the original methods: Without quality scores, immunoSEQ junctional reads could not be filtered like full-length reads. Sequenced by immunoSEQ multiplex PCR; TCRdb stores in-frame clones only, minus some. The V and J calls and clone size come from that table; D and trimming were worked out from the DNA. The table shows about 1 million clones, with around 78% occurring only once.

This TCR came from a man aged 18 to 35 in good health. Some clones in this sample may be carry-over from other donors' samples. Sequenced input: memory CD4+ T cells from PBMCs. Subset meaning: CD45RA-negative fraction. The chain carries TRBV10-3 and TRBJ1-1; D is unresolved. Here the CDR3 DNA reads TGTGCCGCCACCACCATCAAGACAAGGGATAGGACTGAAGCTTTCTTT. This encodes CAATTIKTRDRTEAFF.